This T cell receptor (beta chain) appears in the sequencing data of a study of T-cell memory formation after mild COVID-19. General study points: Mainly in CM and EM were contracting CD4+ clones; CD8+ were in EMRA. Whereas later expanders leaned CD4+, clones contracting day 15 to 85 showed a balanced CD4/CD8 makeup.

TCR alpha and TCR beta cDNA libraries carrying sample barcodes and UMIs came from 5'RACE with constant-segment primers. TCRdb reprocessed the 5' RACE reads with MiXCR, giving one entry per CDR3 protein. The sample shows hundreds of thousands of distinct CDR3 sequences, approximately 24% of them seen only once. Points on this clonotype: What it recognizes is unknown.

CDR3 size: 15 residues. Germline CDR1 is SGHDT and CDR2 is YYEEEE. The V and J ends lost 4 bases and 4 bases, in that order; junction bases with no gene match: 7. The V gene is TRBV5-6, the J gene TRBJ2-7; 11 bases fit TRBD1. The sample comprised PBMCs or a T cell subset sorted from them (not recorded which). The sequence came from an adult woman who had mild COVID-19 (a few samples of this study predate the infection). Cell type and time point are not known. The CDR3 is CASSQDGQGAYEQYF. In DNA form, the CDR3 reads TGTGCCAGCAGCCAGGACGGACAGGGGGCTTACGAGCAGTACTTC.